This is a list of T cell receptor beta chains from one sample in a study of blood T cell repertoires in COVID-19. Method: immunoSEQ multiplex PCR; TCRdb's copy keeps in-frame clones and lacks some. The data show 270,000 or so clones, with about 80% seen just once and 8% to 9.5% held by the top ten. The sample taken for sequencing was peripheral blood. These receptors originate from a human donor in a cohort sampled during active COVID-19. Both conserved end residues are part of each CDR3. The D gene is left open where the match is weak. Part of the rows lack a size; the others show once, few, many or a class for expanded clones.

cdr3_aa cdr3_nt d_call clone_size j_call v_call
CASSHRRNTEAFF TGTGCCAGCAGTCACAGGAGGAACACTGAAGCTTTCTTT . . TRBJ1-1 TRBV6-2/TRBV6-3
CASSSGLAGGEEQYF TGTGCCAGCAGCTCGGGACTAGCGGGAGGGGAAGAGCAGTACTTC TRBD2 . TRBJ2-7 TRBV11-2
CASSRDRDNYGYTF TGCGCCAGCTCTCGAGACAGGGATAACTATGGCTACACCTTC TRBD1 . TRBJ1-2 TRBV5-1
CAIRRQGLAEAFF TGTGCCATCCGGCGACAGGGCCTTGCAGAAGCTTTCTTT TRBD1 . TRBJ1-1 TRBV2
CASSSQGRDTEAFF TGTGCCAGCAGCTCCCAGGGAAGGGACACTGAAGCTTTCTTT . . TRBJ1-1 TRBV7-9
CAITPTSGKHTGELFF TGTGCCATCACCCCGACTAGCGGGAAACACACCGGGGAGCTGTTTTTT TRBD2 . TRBJ2-2 TRBV10-3
CASSTGTGNTEAFF TGTGCCAGTAGTACCGGGACAGGGAACACTGAAGCTTTCTTT TRBD1 once TRBJ1-1 TRBV19
CASSLAGNEQFF TGTGCCAGCAGCTTGGCAGGAAATGAGCAGTTCTTC . . TRBJ2-1 TRBV11-2
CASRKTGISYEQYF TGTGCCAGCAGAAAGACAGGAATCTCCTACGAGCAGTACTTC . . TRBJ2-7 TRBV6-5
CASTPSGGRTDTQYF TGCGCCAGCACTCCGAGCGGGGGGCGCACAGATACGCAGTATTTT TRBD2 . TRBJ2-3 TRBV10-1
CASSRVSTSTDTQYF TGTGCCAGCAGTCGGGTCAGCACTAGCACAGATACGCAGTATTTT . . TRBJ2-3 TRBV28
CASSLRSLAGPGGEQFF TGTGCCAGCAGCTTACGGTCGCTAGCGGGACCTGGGGGGGAGCAGTTCTTC TRBD2 . TRBJ2-1 TRBV7-2
CASSPRGTDTQYF TGTGCCAGCTCACCACGAGGAACAGATACGCAGTATTTT . . TRBJ2-3 TRBV18
CASSYPGLAGEKTQYF TGTGCCAGCAGTTACCCGGGACTAGCGGGGGAGAAGACCCAGTACTTC TRBD2 . TRBJ2-5 TRBV6-6
CASHRTAYEQYF TGTGCCAGCCACAGGACAGCCTACGAGCAGTACTTC . few TRBJ2-7 TRBV2
CASSVGSGGAWNGYTF TGTGCCAGCAGCGTCGGGTCAGGGGGCGCGTGGAATGGCTACACCTTC TRBD1 few TRBJ1-2 TRBV27
CASSLPPGQGSYNYGYTF TGTGCCAGCAGCCTACCTCCGGGACAGGGGTCATATAACTATGGCTACACCTTC TRBD1 . TRBJ1-2 TRBV7-9
CASSSRQALLYNEQFF TGTGCCAGCAGCTCCCGACAGGCTCTCTTATACAATGAGCAGTTCTTC . . TRBJ2-1 TRBV3-1/TRBV3-2
CASRKLRFTGELFF TGCGCCAGCAGAAAATTGAGATTCACCGGGGAGCTGTTTTTT . once TRBJ2-2 TRBV5-1
CASRGQGSYGYTF TGTGCCAGTAGAGGACAGGGCAGCTATGGCTACACCTTC TRBD1 . TRBJ1-2 TRBV19
CASSHRLAGASSSYNEQFF TGTGCCAGCAGCCACCGGCTAGCGGGAGCGTCCAGCTCCTACAATGAGCAGTTCTTC TRBD2 . TRBJ2-1 TRBV3-1/TRBV3-2
CASSWGQGNPEAFF . . . TRBJ1-1 TRBV5-1
CASSMGLAALGAGELFF TGTGCCAGTAGTATGGGACTAGCGGCCCTAGGGGCCGGGGAGCTGTTTTTT TRBD2 . TRBJ2-2 TRBV19
CASIGSGFRSYEQYF TGTGCCAGCATTGGGTCAGGCTTCAGGTCCTACGAGCAGTACTTC . . TRBJ2-7 TRBV28
CASSQQWQGETQYF TGTGCCAGCTCTCAACAGTGGCAGGGGGAGACCCAGTACTTC . . TRBJ2-5 TRBV18
CASSFKGWPYEQYF TGTGCCAGCAGCTTCAAGGGGTGGCCCTACGAGCAGTACTTC . . TRBJ2-7 TRBV7-2
CASSLEVNRAYTF TGTGCCAGCAGCTTAGAAGTTAACAGGGCCTACACCTTC . few TRBJ1-2 TRBV7-9
CASSPPSDIQYF TGTGCCAGCTCGCCCCCGTCGGACATTCAGTACTTC . . TRBJ2-4 TRBV6-5
CSGRTGENEQFF TGCAGCGGCCGAACCGGGGAGAATGAGCAGTTCTTC . . TRBJ2-1 TRBV29-1
CASSQDAGQGVYGYTF TGCGCCAGCAGCCAAGATGCAGGTCAGGGGGTCTATGGCTACACCTTC TRBD1 . TRBJ1-2 TRBV4-3
CASSLAWPEETQYF TGTGCCAGCAGCTTGGCGTGGCCAGAAGAGACCCAGTACTTC . . TRBJ2-5 TRBV5-4
CASRADGYEQYF TGTGCCAGCAGAGCGGACGGATACGAGCAGTACTTC . . TRBJ2-7 TRBV2
CASRGTGSGYTF TGTGCCAGCAGGGGGACAGGGTCCGGCTACACCTTC TRBD1 few TRBJ1-2 TRBV6-4
CASSYSRSSYNSPLHF TGTGCCAGCAGTTACTCGCGGAGCTCCTATAATTCACCCCTCCACTTT . . TRBJ1-6 TRBV6-5
CASSEWDRASYEQYF TGTGCCAGCAGTGAATGGGACAGGGCCTCCTACGAGCAGTACTTC TRBD1 . TRBJ2-7 TRBV6-1
CASRLAHTTGSPLHF TGTGCCAGCAGATTGGCCCACACCACGGGTTCACCCCTCCACTTT . . TRBJ1-6 TRBV7-2
CASGGAHYYEQYF TGTGCCAGTGGGGGGGCCCATTACTACGAGCAGTACTTC . . TRBJ2-7 TRBV19
CASSLGRDYGYTF TGCGCCAGCAGCTTGGGCAGGGACTATGGCTACACCTTC . . TRBJ1-2 TRBV5-1
CASSSSGYEQYF TGTGCCAGCAGCTCTTCGGGCTACGAGCAGTACTTC . . TRBJ2-7 TRBV6-6
CASSHDRSYGYTF TGTGCCAGCAGCCACGACAGAAGCTATGGCTACACCTTC . . TRBJ1-2 TRBV5-6
CASSLLSGEQFF TGTGCCAGCAGCCTACTTAGCGGGGAGCAGTTCTTC TRBD2 few TRBJ2-1 TRBV7-9
CASSARTSGRAAYEQYF TGTGCCAGCAGCGCTCGGACTAGCGGGAGGGCCGCCTACGAGCAGTACTTC TRBD2 once TRBJ2-7 TRBV7-2
CATSDLLRSRELFF TGTGCCACCAGTGATTTGCTCCGGAGCAGGGAGCTGTTTTTT . . TRBJ2-2 TRBV24-1
CASSQGGTGPNEKLFF TGTGCCAGCAGCCAAGGGGGGACAGGCCCTAATGAAAAACTGTTTTTT TRBD1 . TRBJ1-4 TRBV3-1/TRBV3-2
CASSTRGAYNEQFF TGTGCCAGCAGCACCCGCGGGGCCTACAATGAGCAGTTCTTC . . TRBJ2-1 TRBV9
CASSEEGRDFVQPQHF TGTGCCAGCAGTGAAGAAGGCAGGGATTTTGTTCAGCCCCAGCATTTT . . TRBJ1-5 TRBV6-1
CANQDRGRLGNTIYF TGTGCCAACCAAGACAGGGGGCGCCTTGGAAACACCATATATTTT TRBD1 . TRBJ1-3 TRBV6-7
CASSYRYLLSGANVLTF TGCGCCAGCAGCTATCGGTACCTCCTTTCTGGGGCCAACGTCCTGACTTTC . . TRBJ2-6 TRBV4-1
CASSRLAANTGELFF TGTGCCAGTAGTAGACTAGCCGCGAACACCGGGGAGCTGTTTTTT TRBD2 . TRBJ2-2 TRBV19
CASSSAGGPWEQYF TGTGCCAGCAGTTCCGCGGGAGGGCCGTGGGAGCAGTACTTC TRBD2 . TRBJ2-7 TRBV27
CASRPPGQGFGNTIYF TGTGCCAGTAGGCCACCGGGACAGGGTTTCGGAAACACCATATATTTT TRBD1 . TRBJ1-3 TRBV19
CASSEGQGAFPIQYF TGCGCCAGCAGCGAGGGACAGGGGGCTTTCCCCATTCAGTACTTC TRBD1 few TRBJ2-4 TRBV5-1
CASREGIGQGASEQYF TGTGCCAGCAGGGAGGGAATCGGACAGGGCGCCTCCGAGCAGTACTTC TRBD1 . TRBJ2-7 TRBV2